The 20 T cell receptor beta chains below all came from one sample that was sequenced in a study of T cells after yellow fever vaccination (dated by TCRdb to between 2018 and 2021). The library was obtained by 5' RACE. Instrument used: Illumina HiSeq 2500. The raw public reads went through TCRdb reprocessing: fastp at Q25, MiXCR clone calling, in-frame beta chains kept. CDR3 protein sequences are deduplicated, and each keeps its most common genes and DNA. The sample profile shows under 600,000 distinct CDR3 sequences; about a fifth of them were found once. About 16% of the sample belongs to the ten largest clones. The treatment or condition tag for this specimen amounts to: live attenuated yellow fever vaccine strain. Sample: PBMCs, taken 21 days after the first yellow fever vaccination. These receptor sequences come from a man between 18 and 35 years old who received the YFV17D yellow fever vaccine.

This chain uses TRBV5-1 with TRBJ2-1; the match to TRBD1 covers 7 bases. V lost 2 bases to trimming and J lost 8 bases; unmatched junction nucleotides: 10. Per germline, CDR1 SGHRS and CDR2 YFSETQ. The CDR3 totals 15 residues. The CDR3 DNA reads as TGCGCCAGCAGCTTCCCCCGGGACAGCCTGGATGAGCAGTTCTTC. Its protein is CASSFPRDSLDEQFF.

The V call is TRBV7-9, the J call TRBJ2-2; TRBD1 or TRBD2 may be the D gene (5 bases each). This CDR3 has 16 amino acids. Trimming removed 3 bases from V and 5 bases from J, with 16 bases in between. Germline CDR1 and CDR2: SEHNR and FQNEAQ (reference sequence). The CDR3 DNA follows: TGTGCCAGCAGCTTCACCGGGACGGATGGAACCGGGGAGCTGTTTTTT. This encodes CASSFTGTDGTGELFF.

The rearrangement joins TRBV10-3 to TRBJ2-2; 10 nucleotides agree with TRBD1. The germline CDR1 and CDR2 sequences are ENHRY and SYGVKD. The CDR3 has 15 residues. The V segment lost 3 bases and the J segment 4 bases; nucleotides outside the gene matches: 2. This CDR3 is CAISDGTGATGELFF. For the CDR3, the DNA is TGTGCCATCAGTGATGGGACAGGGGCCACCGGGGAGCTGTTTTTT.

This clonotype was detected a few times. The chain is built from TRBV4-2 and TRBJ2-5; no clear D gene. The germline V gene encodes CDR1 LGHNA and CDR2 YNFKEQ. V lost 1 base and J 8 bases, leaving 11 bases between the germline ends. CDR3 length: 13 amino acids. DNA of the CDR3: TGTGCCAGCAGCCAAGGGACCCCTCTTACCCAGTACTTC. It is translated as CASSQGTPLTQYF.

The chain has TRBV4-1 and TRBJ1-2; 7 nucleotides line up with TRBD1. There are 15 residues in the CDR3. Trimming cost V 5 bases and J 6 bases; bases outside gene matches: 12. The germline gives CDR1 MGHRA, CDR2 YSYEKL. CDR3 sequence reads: CASSTPTGTSDGYTF. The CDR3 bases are TGCGCCAGCAGCACCCCGACAGGGACCTCTGATGGCTACACCTTC.

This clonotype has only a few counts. The CDR3 spells CASSLGWLNYEQYF. The CDR3 DNA is TGTGCCAGCAGCTTAGGTTGGCTAAATTACGAGCAGTACTTC. V usage is TRBV7-2 and J usage is TRBJ2-7; D not resolved. Germline V lookup: CDR1 SGHTA, CDR2 FQGNSA. The V and J ends lost 1 base and 4 bases respectively, with 11 bases between them. This CDR3 is built from 14 residues.

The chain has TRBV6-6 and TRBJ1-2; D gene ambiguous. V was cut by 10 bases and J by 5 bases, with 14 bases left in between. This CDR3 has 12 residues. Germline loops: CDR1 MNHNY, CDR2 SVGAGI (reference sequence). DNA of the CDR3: TGTGCCACCTCTTCCCGCTTTTATGGCTACACCTTC. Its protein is CATSSRFYGYTF.

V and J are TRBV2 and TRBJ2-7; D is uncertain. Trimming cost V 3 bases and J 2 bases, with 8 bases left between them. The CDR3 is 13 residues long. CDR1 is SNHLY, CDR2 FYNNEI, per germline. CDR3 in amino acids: CASSDRVTYEQYF. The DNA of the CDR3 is TGTGCCAGCAGTGATCGGGTTACCTACGAGCAGTACTTC.

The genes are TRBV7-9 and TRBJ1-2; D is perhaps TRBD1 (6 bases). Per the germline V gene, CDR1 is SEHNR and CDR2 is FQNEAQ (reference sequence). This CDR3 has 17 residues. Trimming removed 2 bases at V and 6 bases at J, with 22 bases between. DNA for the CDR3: TGTGCCAGCAGCTTATGGGGGGGGCGCATGGTTGAAGATGGCTACACCTTC. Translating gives CASSLWGGRMVEDGYTF.

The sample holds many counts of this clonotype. CDR3 protein: CASSISGQGTYNEQFF. The CDR3 DNA reads as TGTGCCAGTAGTATATCGGGACAGGGCACCTACAATGAGCAGTTCTTC. The chain couples TRBV19 to TRBJ2-1; TRBD1 aligns across 9 bases. V was clipped by 2 bases and J by 2 bases; unmatched bases: 4. Per germline, CDR1 LNHDA and CDR2 SQIVND (reference sequence). This CDR3 has 16 amino acids.

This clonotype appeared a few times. The chain's CDR3 is CASSYRGQGNSISMGELFF. DNA of the CDR3: TGTGCCAGCAGTTACCGGGGGCAGGGGAACTCTATCTCTATGGGGGAGCTGTTTTTT. This chain uses TRBV6-5 with TRBJ2-2; perhaps D is TRBD1 or TRBD2 (6 bases each). The germline CDR1 and CDR2 sequences are MNHEY and SVGAGI. Trimming took off 2 bases at V and 8 bases at J, with 27 bases between the two ends. The CDR3 spans 19 residues.

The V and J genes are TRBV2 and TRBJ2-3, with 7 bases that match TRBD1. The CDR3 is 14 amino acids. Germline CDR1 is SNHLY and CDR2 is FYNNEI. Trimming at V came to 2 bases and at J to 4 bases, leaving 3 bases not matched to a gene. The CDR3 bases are TGTGCCAGCAGTGAAATAGGGGGCGCAGATACGCAGTATTTT. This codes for CASSEIGGADTQYF. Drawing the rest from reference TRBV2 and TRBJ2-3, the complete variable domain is EPEVTQTPSHQVTQMGQEVILRCVPISNHLYFYWYRQILGQKVEFLVSFYNNEISEKSEIFDDQFSVERPDGSNFTLKIRSTKLEDSAMYFCASSEIGGADTQYFGPGTRLTVL.

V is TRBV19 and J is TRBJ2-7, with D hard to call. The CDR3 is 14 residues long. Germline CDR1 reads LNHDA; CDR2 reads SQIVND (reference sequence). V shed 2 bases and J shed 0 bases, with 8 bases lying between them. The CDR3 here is CASSILPSSYEQYF. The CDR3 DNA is TGTGCCAGTAGTATACTTCCGTCCTCCTACGAGCAGTACTTC.

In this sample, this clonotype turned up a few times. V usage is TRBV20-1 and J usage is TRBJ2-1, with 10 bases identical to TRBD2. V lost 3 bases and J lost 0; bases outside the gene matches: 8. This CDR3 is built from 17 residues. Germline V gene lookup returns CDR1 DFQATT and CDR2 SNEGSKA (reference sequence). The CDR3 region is CSASVAGGLSSYNEQFF. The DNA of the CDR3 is TGCAGTGCTAGTGTAGCGGGGGGCCTGAGCTCCTACAATGAGCAGTTCTTC.

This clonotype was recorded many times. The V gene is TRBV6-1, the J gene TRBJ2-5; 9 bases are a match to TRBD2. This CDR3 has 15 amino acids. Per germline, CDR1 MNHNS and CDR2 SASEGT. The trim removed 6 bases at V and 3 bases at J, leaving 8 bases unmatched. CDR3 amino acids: CASSRIAGEEETQYF. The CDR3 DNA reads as TGTGCCAGCAGCCGGATAGCGGGGGAGGAAGAGACCCAGTACTTC.

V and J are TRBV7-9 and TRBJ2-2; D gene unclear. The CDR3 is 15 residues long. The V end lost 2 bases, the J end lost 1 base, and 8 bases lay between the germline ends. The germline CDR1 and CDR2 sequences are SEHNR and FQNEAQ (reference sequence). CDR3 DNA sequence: TGTGCCAGCAGCTTAAAACGCCGGAACACCGGGGAGCTGTTTTTT. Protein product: CASSLKRRNTGELFF.

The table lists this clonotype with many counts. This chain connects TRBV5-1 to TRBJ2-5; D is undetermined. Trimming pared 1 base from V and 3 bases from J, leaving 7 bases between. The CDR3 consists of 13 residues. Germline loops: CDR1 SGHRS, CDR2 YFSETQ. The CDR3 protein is CASSLTVEETQYF. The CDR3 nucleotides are TGCGCCAGCAGCTTGACCGTGGAAGAGACCCAGTACTTC.

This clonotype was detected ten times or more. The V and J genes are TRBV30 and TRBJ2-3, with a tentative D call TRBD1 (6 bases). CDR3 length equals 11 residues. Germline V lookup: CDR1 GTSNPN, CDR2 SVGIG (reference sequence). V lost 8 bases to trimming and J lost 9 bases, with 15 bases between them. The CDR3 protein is CAGDTRRTQYF. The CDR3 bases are TGTGCCGGGGACACCCGGCGGACGCAGTATTTT.

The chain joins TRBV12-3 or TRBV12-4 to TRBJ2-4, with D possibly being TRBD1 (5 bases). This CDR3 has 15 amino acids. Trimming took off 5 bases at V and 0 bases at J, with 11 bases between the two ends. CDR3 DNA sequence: TGTGCCAGCAGTATGCTCCAGGGAGCCAAAAACATTCAGTACTTC. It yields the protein CASSMLQGAKNIQYF.

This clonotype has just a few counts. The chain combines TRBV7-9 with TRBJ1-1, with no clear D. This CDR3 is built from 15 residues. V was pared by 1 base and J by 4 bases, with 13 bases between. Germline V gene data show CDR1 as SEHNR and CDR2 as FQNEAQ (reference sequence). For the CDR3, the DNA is TGTGCCAGCAGCTTAGACTGGGGATTTGGCACTGAAGCTTTCTTT. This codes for CASSLDWGFGTEAFF.